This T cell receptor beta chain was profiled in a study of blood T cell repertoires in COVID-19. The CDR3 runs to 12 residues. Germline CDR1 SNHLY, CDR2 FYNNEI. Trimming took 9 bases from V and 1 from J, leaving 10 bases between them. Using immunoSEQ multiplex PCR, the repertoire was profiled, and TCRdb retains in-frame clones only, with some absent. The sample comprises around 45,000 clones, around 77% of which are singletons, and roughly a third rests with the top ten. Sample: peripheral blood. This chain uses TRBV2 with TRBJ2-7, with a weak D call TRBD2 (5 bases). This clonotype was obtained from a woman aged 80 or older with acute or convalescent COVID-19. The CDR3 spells CASLRESYEQYF. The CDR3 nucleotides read TGTGCCAGTCTACGGGAATCCTACGAGCAGTACTTC.